The clone carrying this T cell receptor beta chain showed up just a few times. Its antigen is undetermined. This sample was taken from a study of identifying expanded T cells in peripheral blood. Findings and caveats of the study: Differentially abundant clones: roughly 1.3 between replicates, 16.4 at 2 to 3 weeks, roughly 18 at four. Across healthy donors, higher total template counts meant significantly greater roughly two-week count variance.

No infections or other immune events were documented during collection. Produced via immunoSEQ multiplex PCR; TCRdb's table is partial and in-frame only. Of approximately 86,000 clones listed, about 85% were seen once; the top ten hold 3.5% to 5.5%. The TCR comes from a person aged 18-70 years in good health. Sequencing used blood.

As DNA, the CDR3 is TGTGCCAGCAGCTTGGAACCCACTCAAGAGACCCAGTACTTC. Amino acids: CASSLEPTQETQYF. The chain uses TRBV5-4 and TRBJ2-5, with D unclear. The CDR3 is made up of 14 amino acids. Between the trimmed V and J ends, which lost 0 bases and 2 bases, there was a span of 8 bases. Germline V gives CDR1 SGHNT, CDR2 YYREEE (reference sequence).